The clone carrying this T cell receptor beta chain was found a few times. This sample is drawn from a study of blood T cells in healthy people across ages. Using a J-beta primer mix together with a sample-barcoded 5' primer, a second PCR was run for about 7 to 12 cycles. TCRdb re-called the 5' RACE reads with MiXCR, one entry per CDR3 protein. The sample has fewer than 900,000 distinct CDR3 sequences; under 40% are singletons. Germline V gene data show CDR1 as SNHLY and CDR2 as FYNNEI. Deletions cut 1 base from V and 3 bases from J, with 9 bases between. The CDR3 runs to 14 residues. This TCR was sampled from a man between 18 and 35 years old in good health. The sample consisted of blood. The chain has TRBV2 and TRBJ2-5, with D unresolved. CDR3 DNA sequence: TGTGCCAGCAGTGAAGAACGCAACGAAGAGACCCAGTACTTC. Encoded protein: CASSEERNEETQYF.